These 23 T cell receptor beta chains were all obtained from the same sample, sequenced in a study of T cell changes during pregnancy in multiple sclerosis. Here immunoSEQ multiplex PCR was the method, and the copy in TCRdb shows in-frame clones only, minus some. Among tens of thousands of clones listed, over 85% were seen once. The specimen was peripheral blood, collected after pregnancy. These receptors came from a female donor in good health, enrolled as a control in a pregnancy study.

This chain links TRBV13 with TRBJ2-1, with D tentatively TRBD2 (6 bases). CDR1 is PRHDT and CDR2 is FYEKMQ in the germline V gene (reference sequence). This CDR3 comprises 13 residues. Between the trimmed V and J ends, which lost 0 bases and 10 bases, there was a span of 10 bases. The CDR3 loop is CASSLGAGREQFF. As DNA, the CDR3 is TGTGCCAGCAGCTTAGGAGCGGGCAGAGAGCAGTTCTTC.

This chain uses TRBV2 with TRBJ1-5; D gene uncertain. Trimming removed 1 base from V and 3 bases from J, with 10 bases in between. CDR3 size: 15 residues. CDR1 is SNHLY, CDR2 FYNNEI, per germline. CDR3 residues: CASSEGPSYNQPQHF. CDR3 bases: TGTGCCAGCAGTGAAGGGCCAAGTTACAATCAGCCCCAGCATTTT.

There are a few counts of this clone. The junction differs from germline at one of its ends, possibly a read error. The chain combines TRBV4-1 with TRBJ2-1, with TRBD2 matching over 11 bases. This CDR3 has 13 residues. Germline CDR1 MGHRA, CDR2 YSYEKL. DNA for the CDR3: TGCGCCAGCAGCCAAGTAGCGGGAGGGCCCCGGGTCTTC. As protein: CASSQVAGGPRVF.

The J gene is TRBJ2-7, the V gene TRBV6-5; TRBD2 matches 8 bases. Germline values: CDR1 MNHEY, CDR2 SVGAGI. V was clipped by 2 bases and J by 7 bases; unmatched bases: 10. The CDR3 covers 15 residues. CDR3 protein: CASSYGTRGGSEQYF. The CDR3 region has the DNA TGTGCCAGCAGTTACGGGACTAGAGGGGGTAGTGAGCAGTACTTC.

The chain is built from TRBV7-2 and TRBJ1-5, with D perhaps TRBD1 (6 bases). The V gene lost 8 bases and the J gene lost 5 bases, with 13 bases spanning the gap. This CDR3 has 13 amino acids. Germline assignment: CDR1 SGHTA and CDR2 FQGNSA. This CDR3 reads CASSLDSHQPQHF. The CDR3 region has the DNA TGTGCCAGCTCCCTGGACAGCCATCAGCCCCAGCATTTT.

This clone was detected a few times. The chain links TRBV14 to TRBJ1-2, with D possibly being TRBD1 (6 bases). V lost 0 bases and J 13 bases, leaving 18 bases between the germline ends. Germline V gene sequence: CDR1 SGHDN, CDR2 FVKESK. The CDR3 covers 14 residues. DNA for the CDR3: TGTGCCAGCAGCCAAGATCTGAGACAGGTCGGCGGCACCTTC. Its translation is CASSQDLRQVGGTF.

This clone was picked up a small number of times. The rearrangement uses TRBV30 and TRBJ2-7, with D tentatively TRBD2 (6 bases). Trimming cost V 0 bases and J 5 bases, with 11 bases left between them. The CDR3 has 13 residues. Germline CDR1 reads GTSNPN; CDR2 reads SVGIG (reference sequence). The CDR3 spells CAWSVGGSNEQYF. CDR3 nucleotides: TGTGCCTGGAGTGTGGGAGGATCGAACGAGCAGTACTTC.

The V gene is TRBV5-1, the J gene TRBJ2-5; 8 bases map to TRBD2. Losses at the gene ends were 4 bases for V and 4 bases for J; bases not matched to a gene: 6. The CDR3 covers 14 residues. Germline CDR1 is SGHRS and CDR2 is YFSETQ. The CDR3, as DNA: TGCGCCAGCAGCACGGGGGGGCAGGGAGAGACCCAGTACTTC. It specifies CASSTGGQGETQYF.

This clone showed up just a few times. V usage is TRBV7-9 and J usage is TRBJ1-5; TRBD1 might be the D (5 bases). Trimming removed 1 base at V and 0 bases at J, with 19 bases between. Germline V gives CDR1 SEHNR, CDR2 FQNEAQ (reference sequence). This CDR3 comprises 19 residues. This chain's CDR3 is CASSLETRAVRGSNQPQHF. CDR3 DNA: TGTGCCAGCAGCTTAGAAACCAGGGCAGTTCGAGGTAGCAATCAGCCCCAGCATTTT. The complete variable domain, with remaining parts taken from reference TRBV7-9 and TRBJ1-5, reads DTGVSQNPRHKITKRGQNVTFRCDPISEHNRLYWYRQTLGQGPEFLTYFQNEAQLEKSRLLSDRFSAERPKGSFSTLEIQRTEQGDSAMYLCASSLETRAVRGSNQPQHFGDGTRLSIL.

V gene TRBV6-5 combines with J gene TRBJ2-3; no clear D gene. Trimming stripped 7 bases from V and 2 bases from J, with 7 bases between. This CDR3 is built from 12 residues. CDR1 and CDR2 (germline): MNHEY, SVGAGI. Here the CDR3 DNA reads TGTGCCAGCAAAGACACCACAGATACGCAGTATTTT. This sequence encodes CASKDTTDTQYF.

This clone is a singleton in its sample. The chain uses TRBV5-1 and TRBJ2-1; 7 positions match TRBD1. CDR3 length: 14 residues. Trimming took 5 bases from V and 2 from J; bases not matched to a gene: 4. Germline CDR1 and CDR2: SGHRS and YFSETQ. This CDR3 reads CASRGTDTYNEQFF. The DNA for the CDR3 is TGCGCCAGCAGGGGGACAGACACCTACAATGAGCAGTTCTTC. The full variable domain, with the rest looked up from reference TRBV5-1 and TRBJ2-1, is KAGVTQTPRYLIKTRGQQVTLSCSPISGHRSVSWYQQTPGQGLQFLFEYFSETQRNKGNFPGRFSGRQFSNSRSEMNVSTLELGDSALYLCASRGTDTYNEQFFGPGTRLTVL.

This chain's CDR3 is CASSQISGVGEKLFF. The CDR3 DNA reads as TGCGCCAGCAGTCAAATAAGCGGGGTTGGTGAAAAACTGTTTTTT. V usage is TRBV23-1 and J usage is TRBJ1-4, with no clear D. TRBV23-1 is annotated as an ORF whose role is uncertain. The V end was cut by 2 bases, the J end by 7 bases, with 14 bases between. This CDR3 has 15 amino acids.

This clone appeared once. The V gene is TRBV10-3, the J gene TRBJ1-5; 7 bases match TRBD1. Germline assignment: CDR1 ENHRY and CDR2 SYGVKD. The CDR3 has 15 amino acids. Trimming cost V 0 bases and J 5 bases; bases outside gene matches: 4. The CDR3 DNA is TGTGCCATCAGTGAGTCAAGAGGGGGCGATCAGCCCCAGCATTTT. Amino acids: CAISESRGGDQPQHF.

The chain employs TRBV18 and TRBJ1-1; D perhaps matches TRBD1 (5 bases). Germline CDR1 KGHSH, CDR2 LQKENI. The V gene lost 2 bases and the J gene lost 4 bases, with 11 bases spanning the gap. This CDR3 has 14 amino acids. The CDR3 sequence: CASSPNTGPTEAFF. The CDR3 nucleotides read TGTGCCAGCTCACCAAATACAGGACCCACTGAAGCTTTCTTT.

The chain is built from TRBV27 and TRBJ2-4; 9 positions match TRBD2. The CDR3 consists of 17 residues. V gave up 0 bases and J gave up 3 bases; unmatched junction bases: 6. Germline V gene sequence: CDR1 MNHEY, CDR2 SMNVEV (reference sequence). This CDR3 is CASSLSSGSVGKNIQYF. The CDR3 region has the DNA TGTGCCAGCAGTTTATCTAGCGGGAGTGTGGGCAAAAACATTCAGTACTTC.

This clone was seen a single time. The chain combines TRBV29-1 with TRBJ2-1; 9 bases match TRBD2. CDR3 length equals 15 residues. Germline V gene sequence: CDR1 SQVTM, CDR2 ANQGSEA. J lost 3 bases, V lost 4 bases, and 7 bases had no gene match. The CDR3 DNA is TGCAGCGTTGCTTGGTCTAGCGGGATCTACAATGAGCAGTTCTTC. It encodes CSVAWSSGIYNEQFF.

This chain joins TRBV28 and TRBJ2-3, with a tentative D call TRBD2 (5 bases). V was cut by 6 bases and J by 0 bases, with 13 bases left in between. CDR3 length: 15 amino acids. Germline CDR1 reads MDHEN; CDR2 reads SYDVKM. As DNA, the CDR3 is TGTGCCAGCAGCCTAGCCACCCTTAGCACAGATACGCAGTATTTT. This encodes CASSLATLSTDTQYF. The whole variable domain, remainder taken from reference TRBV28 and TRBJ2-3, is DVKVTQSSRYLVKRTGEKVFLECVQDMDHENMFWYRQDPGLGLRLIYFSYDVKMKEKGDIPEGYSVSREKKERFSLILESASTNQTSMYLCASSLATLSTDTQYFGPGTRLTVL.

This chain uses TRBV2 with TRBJ1-2; 8 nucleotides align to TRBD1. Per the germline V gene, CDR1 is SNHLY and CDR2 is FYNNEI. The CDR3 contains 13 residues. V shed 9 bases and J 2 bases; nucleotides not matched to a gene: 5. The CDR3 region has the DNA TGTGCCAGTCGGACAGGGTTGAACTATGGCTACACCTTC. The encoded protein is CASRTGLNYGYTF.

The CDR3 DNA follows: TGTGCCAGCAGCAGGGACAGAAATGAAAAACTGTTTTTT. As protein: CASSRDRNEKLFF. The rearrangement joins TRBV9 to TRBJ1-4; 7 bases fit TRBD1. J lost 5 bases, V lost 4 bases, and 2 bases had no gene match. This CDR3 region has 13 residues. Per germline, CDR1 SGDLS and CDR2 YYNGEE.

The chain recombines TRBV7-8 with TRBJ2-1; 15 bases agree with TRBD2. CDR1 and CDR2 from the germline V gene are SGHVS and FQNEAQ. The V segment lost 1 base and the J segment 5 bases; nucleotides outside the gene matches: 3. This CDR3 is built from 17 residues. The DNA for the CDR3 is TGTGCCAGCAGCTTAGGGACTAGCGGGAGGGCCCACAATGAGCAGTTCTTC. Translated, it gives CASSLGTSGRAHNEQFF.

This clone has only a few counts. V gene TRBV5-1 combines with J gene TRBJ1-2; TRBD1 is a possible D gene (5 bases). V was shortened by 4 bases and J by 4 bases, with 17 bases between the two germline ends. This CDR3 has 15 residues. Germline loops: CDR1 SGHRS, CDR2 YFSETQ. CDR3 DNA: TGCGCCAGCAGCGGTGATATTGGGGGGAGCTATGGCTACACCTTC. It yields the protein CASSGDIGGSYGYTF.

This sequence joins TRBV28 and TRBJ1-1; unclear D gene. This CDR3 is built from 13 residues. CDR1 MDHEN and CDR2 SYDVKM come from the germline V gene. V was trimmed by 5 bases and J by 3 bases, leaving 10 bases between them. DNA of the CDR3: TGTGCCAGCAGTCTCGACTCCTACACTGAAGCTTTCTTT. Its protein is CASSLDSYTEAFF. Full variable domain (missing parts from reference TRBV28 and TRBJ1-1): DVKVTQSSRYLVKRTGEKVFLECVQDMDHENMFWYRQDPGLGLRLIYFSYDVKMKEKGDIPEGYSVSREKKERFSLILESASTNQTSMYLCASSLDSYTEAFFGQGTRLTVV.

The V and J genes are TRBV28 and TRBJ2-7; TRBD1 aligns across 8 bases. Germline values: CDR1 MDHEN, CDR2 SYDVKM. The CDR3 is made up of 15 amino acids. After removal of 5 bases from V and 3 bases from J, the junction contained 9 bases not matched to a gene. CDR3 residues: CASSLKGRGLYEQYF. The CDR3 bases are TGTGCCAGCAGTCTGAAAGGCAGGGGGCTCTACGAGCAGTACTTC.